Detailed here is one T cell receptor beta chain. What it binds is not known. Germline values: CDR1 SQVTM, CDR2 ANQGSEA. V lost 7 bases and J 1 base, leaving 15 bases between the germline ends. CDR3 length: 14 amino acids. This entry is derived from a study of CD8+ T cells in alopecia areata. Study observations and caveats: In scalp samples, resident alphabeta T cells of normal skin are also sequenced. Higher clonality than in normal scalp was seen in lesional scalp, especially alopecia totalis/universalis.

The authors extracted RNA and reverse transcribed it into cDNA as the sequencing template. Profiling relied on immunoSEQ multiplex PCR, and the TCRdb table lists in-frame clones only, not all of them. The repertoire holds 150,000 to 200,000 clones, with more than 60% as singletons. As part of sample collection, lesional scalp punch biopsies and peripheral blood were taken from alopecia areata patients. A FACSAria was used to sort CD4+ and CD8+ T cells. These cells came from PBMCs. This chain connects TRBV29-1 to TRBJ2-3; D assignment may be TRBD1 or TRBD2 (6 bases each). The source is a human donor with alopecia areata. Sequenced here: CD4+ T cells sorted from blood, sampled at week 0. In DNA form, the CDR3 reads TGCAGCGCCCTCCCCGGGGGCCGCACAGATACGCAGTATTTT. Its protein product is CSALPGGRTDTQYF.